What follows are 16 T cell receptor beta chains derived from one specimen sequenced in a study of T-cell reconstitution after alpha-beta-depleted transplantation in children. During its preparation, the TCRbeta library received unique molecular identifiers. TCRdb processed the PCR reads anew with MiXCR; each CDR3 protein has one entry. The top ten clones hold about a tenth of a sample with 250,000 to 350,000 distinct CDR3 sequences, 9.9% of them seen once. Here the sequenced sample was PBMCs from the stem cell graft donor, taken from the stem cell graft. The origin of the receptors is a human donor who donated a stem cell graft to a child with SCID.

This clonotype was observed a few times. The chain couples TRBV6-5 to TRBJ2-1, with 9 bases matching TRBD1. The CDR3 loop spans 14 amino acids. CDR1 MNHEY and CDR2 SVGAGI come from the germline V gene. The trim removed 7 bases at V and 4 bases at J, leaving 5 bases unmatched. The DNA of the CDR3 is TGTGCCAGCAAGGGGGACAGGGTGTACAATGAGCAGTTCTTC. Its protein is CASKGDRVYNEQFF.

The table lists this clonotype with a few counts. This sequence joins TRBV6-4 and TRBJ2-7; a weak D match, TRBD2 (6 bases). This CDR3 comprises 14 residues. V lost 1 base and J lost 3, with 10 bases in between. The V gene's germline CDR1 is MRHNA and CDR2 SNTAGT. In DNA, the CDR3 is TGTGCCAGCAGTGACTACCTGGGGGGCTACGAGCAGTACTTC. Translating it yields CASSDYLGGYEQYF.

This sequence joins TRBV12-2 and TRBJ2-7; TRBD1 is the table's D call, not checked against the DNA. TRBV12-2 is a pseudogene segment. This CDR3 comprises 17 residues. CDR3 in amino acids: CASRADPGGPLTYEQYF. The CDR3 region has the DNA TGTGCAAGCCGAGCGGATCCCGGGGGGCCTCTAACCTACGAGCAGTACTTC.

This clonotype was counted a few times. The chain combines TRBV5-1 with TRBJ1-2; weak D call: TRBD1 (6 bases). The V end was cut by 4 bases, the J end by 6 bases, with 10 bases between. This CDR3 spans 12 amino acids. Germline CDR1 is SGHRS and CDR2 is YFSETQ. The CDR3 coding sequence is TGCGCCAGCAGCGGAGGGGGGGATGGCTACACCTTC. Protein sequence: CASSGGGDGYTF.

This clonotype was counted between two and nine times. This chain connects TRBV6-1 to TRBJ2-4; the D gene is possibly TRBD1 (6 bases). This CDR3 contains 14 residues. Germline V lookup: CDR1 MNHNS, CDR2 SASEGT. Trimming took 6 bases from V and 8 from J, leaving 17 bases between them. The CDR3 nucleotides are TGTGCCAGCAGCTCGGAAGACAGGTTTTACATTCAGTACTTC. Translation gives CASSSEDRFYIQYF.

This clonotype was picked up many times. The rearrangement uses TRBV20-1 and TRBJ2-3, with TRBD2 matching 9 bases. J lost 3 bases, V lost 0 bases, and 13 bases had no gene match. From germline, CDR1 is DFQATT and CDR2 SNEGSKA (reference sequence). The CDR3 runs 18 residues. The CDR3 DNA reads TGCAGTGCTAGAGATCCAAGCGGGGGGACCACTTTGACAGATACGCAGTATTTT. It yields the protein CSARDPSGGTTLTDTQYF.

The rearrangement links TRBV7-2 to TRBJ1-1; D is perhaps TRBD1 (6 bases). CDR3 size: 12 residues. The V end was cut by 0 bases, the J end by 8 bases, with 7 bases between. Germline V gene data show CDR1 as SGHTA and CDR2 as FQGNSA. This chain's CDR3 is CASSLADREAFF. As DNA, the CDR3 is TGTGCCAGCAGCTTAGCTGACAGGGAAGCTTTCTTT.

This clonotype was recorded many times. The rearrangement links TRBV12-3 or TRBV12-4 to TRBJ1-6; D gene ambiguous. The ends were cut back, 0 bases at V and 6 bases at J, with 9 bases in the middle. CDR3 length: 15 amino acids. The DNA for the CDR3 is TGTGCCAGCAGTTTAGCAAGTATCTTTAATTCACCCCTCCACTTT. Residues: CASSLASIFNSPLHF.

Ten or more counts support this clonotype. The chain is built from TRBV20-1 and TRBJ2-2; D possibly uses TRBD1 or TRBD2 (6 bases each). Trimming removed 0 bases from V and 7 bases from J, with 15 bases in between. Germline V CDR1 and CDR2: DFQATT, SNEGSKA (reference sequence). CDR3 size: 15 residues. The CDR3: CSARDRAGGGGELFF. The CDR3 DNA sequence: TGCAGTGCTAGAGATAGGGCTGGAGGGGGCGGGGAGCTGTTTTTT.

This clonotype has just a few counts. The genes are TRBV5-1 and TRBJ2-5; 7 nucleotides align to TRBD2. CDR1 is SGHRS, CDR2 YFSETQ, per germline. The CDR3 length is 15 residues. V shed 0 bases, J shed 4 bases, and the junction held 6 bases outside the gene matches. CDR3 protein: CASSLVGGGRETQYF. Written as DNA, the CDR3 is TGCGCCAGCAGCTTGGTAGGCGGGGGTCGAGAGACCCAGTACTTC.

This clonotype was counted between two and nine times. This chain uses TRBV7-9 with TRBJ2-2; TRBD1 aligns across 8 bases. This CDR3 has 16 residues. The V gene's germline CDR1 is SEHNR and CDR2 FQNEAQ (reference sequence). V shed 5 bases, J shed 4 bases, and the junction held 9 bases outside the gene matches. CDR3 DNA sequence: TGTGCCAGCAGCGGACAGGGTAGTCCGAGCACCGGGGAGCTGTTTTTT. Encoded protein: CASSGQGSPSTGELFF.

The sample holds a few counts of this clonotype. The J gene is TRBJ2-1, the V gene TRBV5-1; TRBD2 agrees at 9 bases. This CDR3 has 16 amino acids. V lost 4 bases to trimming and J lost 5 bases; unmatched junction nucleotides: 10. Germline CDR1 and CDR2: SGHRS and YFSETQ. CDR3 residues: CASSAGTSPPNNEQFF. The CDR3 region has the DNA TGCGCCAGCAGCGCCGGGACTAGCCCTCCAAACAATGAGCAGTTCTTC. Complete variable domain (other parts from reference TRBV5-1 and TRBJ2-1): KAGVTQTPRYLIKTRGQQVTLSCSPISGHRSVSWYQQTPGQGLQFLFEYFSETQRNKGNFPGRFSGRQFSNSRSEMNVSTLELGDSALYLCASSAGTSPPNNEQFFGPGTRLTVL.

This clonotype was observed at least ten times. The chain is built from TRBV9 and TRBJ1-4, with 7 bases aligning to TRBD1. Germline values: CDR1 SGDLS, CDR2 YYNGEE. The CDR3 spans 15 residues. V lost 3 bases, J lost 4 bases, and 6 bases stayed unmatched. CDR3 DNA: TGTGCCAGCAGCGAGGAGGGACAGCTTAATGAAAAACTGTTTTTT. As protein: CASSEEGQLNEKLFF. The full variable domain, with the rest looked up from reference TRBV9 and TRBJ1-4, is DSGVTQTPKHLITATGQRVTLRCSPRSGDLSVYWYQQSLDQGLQFLIQYYNGEERAKGNILERFSAQQFPDLHSELNLSSLELGDSALYFCASSEEGQLNEKLFFGSGTQLSVL.

This clonotype was detected many times. The V and J genes are TRBV20-1 and TRBJ1-2; D is unclear. The CDR3 runs 13 residues. V lost 3 bases and J 2 bases, leaving 10 bases between the germline ends. The germline V gene has CDR1 DFQATT and CDR2 SNEGSKA (reference sequence). The CDR3 DNA reads TGCAGTGCTAGCAATACGGCAAACTATGGCTACACCTTC. Encoded protein: CSASNTANYGYTF.

This clonotype was seen a few times. The V call is TRBV27, the J call TRBJ2-1, with TRBD2 matching over 7 bases. V dropped 2 bases and J dropped 4; count of bases not matched to a gene: 11. This CDR3 spans 17 amino acids. CDR1 and CDR2 from the germline V gene are MNHEY and SMNVEV (reference sequence). The CDR3: CASSLLGGSPLYNEQFF. The CDR3 DNA is TGTGCCAGCAGTTTACTCGGGGGGTCCCCCCTATACAATGAGCAGTTCTTC.

This clonotype has ten or more counts. The V and J genes are TRBV7-2 and TRBJ2-2, with D uncertain. V was cut by 5 bases and J by 4 bases, with 5 bases left in between. From germline, CDR1 is SGHTA and CDR2 FQGNSA. The CDR3 extends over 12 amino acids. CDR3 sequence: CASSVPTGELFF. CDR3 nucleotide sequence: TGTGCCAGCAGCGTACCCACCGGGGAGCTGTTTTTT.